One sample yielded the 26 T cell receptor beta chains listed below, sequenced in a study of PD-L1 blockade in urothelial cancer. Time point of the sample: peripheral blood 6 weeks after treatment start. This table comes from immunoSEQ multiplex PCR, and its TCRdb copy is limited to in-frame clones, with some not included. The sample records around 110,000 clones, about 89% being singletons. The sequenced sample was PBMCs, obtained around atezolizumab (anti-PD-L1) treatment. The receptors originated from a man aged 55 to 70 with urothelial cancer.

This chain joins TRBV9 and TRBJ2-7, with TRBD1 matching 7 bases. Germline V gives CDR1 SGDLS, CDR2 YYNGEE. The CDR3 contains 14 residues. V shed 0 bases and J 5 bases; nucleotides not matched to a gene: 5. This chain's CDR3 is CASSVVGGADEQYF. The CDR3 bases are TGTGCCAGCAGCGTAGTAGGGGGCGCGGACGAGCAGTACTTC.

In this sample, this clone turned up once. The V and J genes are TRBV7-9 and TRBJ1-3; D unclear. CDR3 length: 16 residues. The V and J ends lost 1 base and 4 bases respectively, with 14 bases between them. Looked up from germline, CDR1 is SEHNR and CDR2 is FQNEAQ (reference sequence). The CDR3 region has the DNA TGTGCCAGCAGCTTAGAAGGTGGAGGACTCGGAAACACCATATATTTT. This encodes CASSLEGGGLGNTIYF.

The chain employs TRBV19 and TRBJ1-1, with D possibly matching TRBD1 (6 bases). V was cut by 8 bases and J by 5 bases, with 21 bases left in between. The CDR3 spans 15 residues. Germline lookup yields CDR1 LNHDA and CDR2 SQIVND (reference sequence). The CDR3 protein is CASEIIGGRGTEAFF. The CDR3 region has the DNA TGTGCCAGTGAAATCATCGGGGGGCGCGGGACTGAAGCTTTCTTT.

The chain joins TRBV28 to TRBJ2-5; TRBD1 agrees at 9 bases. Germline values: CDR1 MDHEN, CDR2 SYDVKM. V dropped 7 bases and J dropped 4; count of bases not matched to a gene: 16. CDR3 size: 17 residues. Written as DNA, the CDR3 is TGTGCCAGCAATGAGTTAGGACAGGGGCGGTCCCGAGAGACCCAGTACTTC. It specifies CASNELGQGRSRETQYF.

The J gene is TRBJ2-7, the V gene TRBV5-8; D is unclear. Germline V gene data show CDR1 as SGHTS and CDR2 as YDEGEE. The length of the CDR3 is 12 residues. Trimming removed 2 bases at V and 6 bases at J, with 9 bases between. The CDR3 nucleotides read TGTGCCAGCAGCTTTCGCACTACCGAGCAGTACTTC. Protein sequence: CASSFRTTEQYF.

The chain combines TRBV7-9 with TRBJ2-3; weak D call: TRBD1 (6 bases). Between the trimmed V and J ends, which lost 5 bases and 3 bases, there was a span of 12 bases. The CDR3 is 14 amino acids. CDR1 is SEHNR, CDR2 FQNEAQ, per germline (reference sequence). Written as DNA, the CDR3 is TGTGCCAGCAGCCCGCGGACAGAAACAGATACGCAGTATTTT. Amino acid sequence: CASSPRTETDTQYF.

The gene calls are TRBV4-1 and TRBJ1-6; tentatively, D is TRBD1 (5 bases). CDR1 MGHRA and CDR2 YSYEKL come from the germline V gene. With 4 bases removed from V and 5 bases from J, the gap between germline ends came to 12 bases. The CDR3 consists of 15 residues. The CDR3 DNA sequence: TGCGCCAGCAGCCCCCCCGGGACTAATAATTCACCCCTCCACTTT. Translation gives CASSPPGTNNSPLHF.

The chain recombines TRBV5-1 with TRBJ2-5; a possible D gene is TRBD1 (6 bases). The CDR3 has 13 amino acids. Looked up from germline, CDR1 is SGHRS and CDR2 is YFSETQ. V was clipped by 4 bases and J by 3 bases, with 10 bases between them. CDR3 sequence: CASSLGQKETQYF. The CDR3 region has the DNA TGCGCCAGCAGCCTCGGACAGAAAGAGACCCAGTACTTC.

V gene TRBV5-1 combines with J gene TRBJ1-2; 8 bases are a match to TRBD1. This CDR3 spans 15 amino acids. CDR1 is SGHRS and CDR2 is YFSETQ in the germline V gene. J gave up 4 bases and V 4 bases, and 9 bases lay outside the gene matches. DNA for the CDR3: TGCGCCAGCAGCCCGGACAGGGCTTCTACCTATGGCTACACCTTC. Translating it yields CASSPDRASTYGYTF.

This clone was seen repeatedly, ten times or more. V is TRBV28 and J is TRBJ2-2; D is unclear. The germline V and J ends were trimmed by 1 base and 7 bases, with 10 bases remaining between them. The CDR3 is 14 amino acids. Per the germline V gene, CDR1 is MDHEN and CDR2 is SYDVKM. CDR3 coding DNA: TGTGCCAGCAGTTTATCCTCAGCGAGCGGGGAGCTGTTTTTT. Its translation: CASSLSSASGELFF.

The V call is TRBV4-1, the J call TRBJ1-5; the D gene is possibly TRBD1 (6 bases). Per the germline V gene, CDR1 is MGHRA and CDR2 is YSYEKL. CDR3 length: 16 residues. With 2 bases removed from V and 9 bases from J, the gap between germline ends came to 20 bases. CDR3 bases: TGCGCCAGCAGCCAATCCCCCGGGACAACCTTTGGGCCCCAGCATTTT. Translation gives CASSQSPGTTFGPQHF.

The chain joins TRBV15 to TRBJ2-7, with D hard to call. The V end was cut by 4 bases, the J end by 0 bases, with 10 bases between. Germline CDR1 LNHNV, CDR2 YYDKDF (reference sequence). The CDR3 has 14 residues. The DNA of the CDR3 is TGTGCCACCAGCATAAAACAGAGCTCCTACGAGCAGTACTTC. Translating gives CATSIKQSSYEQYF.

This rearrangement joins TRBV19 to TRBJ1-1; D ambiguous. V was trimmed by 4 bases and J by 4 bases, leaving 13 bases between them. Germline V gene data show CDR1 as LNHDA and CDR2 as SQIVND (reference sequence). The CDR3 runs to 14 residues. The CDR3 bases are TGTGCCAGTAGTACAGACACCCGGGGCACTGAAGCTTTCTTT. Encoded protein: CASSTDTRGTEAFF.

V and J are TRBV2 and TRBJ2-3; 8 nucleotides align to TRBD1. From germline, CDR1 is SNHLY and CDR2 FYNNEI. This CDR3 comprises 15 residues. Trimming cost V 6 bases and J 2 bases; bases outside gene matches: 7. CDR3 in DNA: TGTGCCAGCAGCGAGACAGGGGCCAACACAGATACGCAGTATTTT. Protein: CASSETGANTDTQYF.

V gene TRBV9 combines with J gene TRBJ1-2, with D unresolved. The CDR3 is 15 residues long. Germline V gene sequence: CDR1 SGDLS, CDR2 YYNGEE. V lost 0 bases and J 7 bases, leaving 16 bases between the germline ends. Written as DNA, the CDR3 is TGTGCCAGCAGCGTAGAAGGCAGGCCTCGGGGTGGCTACACCTTC. This sequence encodes CASSVEGRPRGGYTF.

The chain employs TRBV7-8 and TRBJ2-7; the match to TRBD2 covers 8 bases. Germline values: CDR1 SGHVS, CDR2 FQNEAQ. With 5 bases clipped from V and 0 bases from J, the junction kept 6 bases outside the gene matches. The CDR3 runs to 15 residues. CDR3 DNA sequence: TGTGCCAGCAGCCCCGGGCTAGCGGGCTCCTACGAGCAGTACTTC. It codes for CASSPGLAGSYEQYF.

This clone was counted once. V usage is TRBV27 and J usage is TRBJ2-2, with D hard to call. CDR1 and CDR2 (germline): MNHEY, SMNVEV (reference sequence). The CDR3 totals 14 residues. The ends were cut back, 6 bases at V and 1 base at J, with 9 bases in the middle. CDR3 residues: CASSGSRNTGELFF. DNA of the CDR3: TGTGCCAGCAGCGGTAGCCGGAACACCGGGGAGCTGTTTTTT.

The chain carries TRBV2 and TRBJ2-3, with 11 bases that match TRBD2. Trimming took 7 bases from V and 6 from J; bases not matched to a gene: 6. The germline CDR1 and CDR2 sequences are SNHLY and FYNNEI. The CDR3 consists of 14 residues. The CDR3 region is CASKGLAGPDTQYF. The DNA for the CDR3 is TGTGCCAGCAAAGGACTAGCGGGTCCTGATACGCAGTATTTT.

This chain connects TRBV29-1 to TRBJ2-5, with D tentatively TRBD1 (6 bases). This CDR3 comprises 13 residues. Germline values: CDR1 SQVTM, CDR2 ANQGSEA. Trimming pared 4 bases from V and 3 bases from J, leaving 12 bases between. CDR3 sequence: CSVAGRGEETQYF. As DNA, the CDR3 is TGCAGCGTTGCAGGCAGGGGAGAAGAGACCCAGTACTTC.

V gene TRBV4-2 combines with J gene TRBJ2-5; 11 bases are shared with TRBD2. Trimming at V came to 1 base and at J to 2 bases, leaving 3 bases not matched to a gene. From germline, CDR1 is LGHNA and CDR2 YNFKEQ. The CDR3 has 16 amino acids. The CDR3 DNA reads TGTGCCAGCAGCCAAGGGGGACTAGCGGTTCAAGAGACCCAGTACTTC. Its translation: CASSQGGLAVQETQYF.

The chain joins TRBV7-9 to TRBJ2-7, with D tentatively TRBD2 (6 bases). V shed 6 bases and J shed 6 bases, with 12 bases lying between them. CDR1 and CDR2 from the germline V gene are SEHNR and FQNEAQ (reference sequence). CDR3 length: 12 amino acids. The CDR3 sequence: CASSPLGGEQYF. The CDR3 coding sequence is TGTGCCAGCAGTCCCCTGGGGGGCGAGCAGTACTTC.

V is TRBV12-2 and J is TRBJ1-5; the D call in the table, TRBD1, was not verified against the DNA. TRBV12-2 is a pseudogene segment. CDR3 length: 17 residues. The CDR3 DNA follows: TGTGCAAGTCGCCAAAAGACAGGGCGGGGTGGCAATCAGCCCCAGCATTTT. This codes for CASRQKTGRGGNQPQHF.

The chain links TRBV18 to TRBJ1-1; TRBD1 matches at 12 bases. CDR3 length equals 18 residues. Germline lookup yields CDR1 KGHSH and CDR2 LQKENI. Trimming at V came to 3 bases and at J to 4 bases, leaving 12 bases not matched to a gene. The CDR3, as DNA: TGTGCCAGCTCACCGAACCCGGGACAGGGGGCAGTCGGCACTGAAGCTTTCTTT. Protein product: CASSPNPGQGAVGTEAFF. Together with reference TRBV18 and TRBJ1-1, the CDR3 gives the full variable domain: NAGVMQNPRHLVRRRGQEARLRCSPMKGHSHVYWYRQLPEEGLKFMVYLQKENIIDESGMPKERFSAEFPKEGPSILRIQQVVRGDSAAYFCASSPNPGQGAVGTEAFFGQGTRLTVV.

The J gene is TRBJ2-5, the V gene TRBV11-3; D is perhaps TRBD2 (6 bases). V lost 4 bases to trimming and J lost 5 bases, with 17 bases between them. This CDR3 has 15 residues. Germline values: CDR1 SGHNT, CDR2 YENEEA. In nucleotides, the CDR3 is TGTGCCAGCAGCTCTACAGCGGAGGGCTGGGAGACCCAGTACTTC. Translated: CASSSTAEGWETQYF.

This chain uses TRBV18 with TRBJ2-7; the D gene is possibly TRBD2 (6 bases). This CDR3 has 20 residues. V was shortened by 3 bases and J by 1 base, with 28 bases between the two germline ends. CDR1 is KGHSH and CDR2 is LQKENI in the germline V gene. The CDR3 is CASSPRAALRNGRGSYEQYF. The DNA of the CDR3 is TGTGCCAGCTCACCCCGAGCCGCGCTTCGTAACGGGAGAGGGTCCTACGAGCAGTACTTC.

The chain carries TRBV28 and TRBJ1-2, with D unresolved. Germline CDR1 reads MDHEN; CDR2 reads SYDVKM. The V gene lost 4 bases and the J gene lost 8 bases, with 8 bases spanning the gap. This CDR3 has 11 amino acids. The CDR3: CASSSYEGYTF. As DNA, the CDR3 is TGTGCCAGCAGTTCCTATGAGGGCTACACCTTC.